A selection of T cell receptor beta chains follows, all from one sample in a study of PD-1 blockade in classical Hodgkin lymphoma. Using immunoSEQ multiplex PCR, the repertoire was profiled, and TCRdb retains in-frame clones only, with some absent. The table shows about 98,000 clones, with about four fifths occurring only once. The specimen comprised peripheral blood mononuclear cells (PBMCs), sampled before the second cycle of nivolumab. The receptor source for this set is a human donor with classical Hodgkin lymphoma. CDR3s include the opening cysteine and the closing phenylalanine or tryptophan. The D gene is left open where the match is weak. Clone size is given for some rows only: seen once, a few or many times, or a class if the clone is expanded.

J,D,V,size,CDR3,DNA
TRBJ2-5,.,TRBV19,.,CASSWAGPGETQYF,TGTGCCAGTAGTTGGGCAGGTCCCGGAGAGACCCAGTACTTC
TRBJ1-1,.,TRBV5-1,many,CASSFGVGENTEAFF,TGCGCCAGCAGCTTTGGAGTGGGGGAGAACACTGAAGCTTTCTTT
TRBJ2-5,.,TRBV30,.,CAWGLSGQETQYF,TGTGCCTGGGGTTTGAGCGGGCAAGAGACCCAGTACTTC
TRBJ2-7,.,TRBV2,.,CASQILTGVLELHF,TGTGCCAGCCAAATCCTCACCGGGGTCTTAGAACTGCACTTC
TRBJ1-2,TRBD1,TRBV6-5,once,CASRDSDTANYGYTF,TGTGCCAGCCGGGACAGTGATACAGCTAACTATGGCTACACCTTC
TRBJ2-3,TRBD2,TRBV7-8,.,CASSLDLAGSTDTQYF,TGTGCCAGCAGCTTAGACCTAGCGGGAAGCACAGATACGCAGTATTTT
TRBJ2-7,.,TRBV2,.,CASSDQGYEQYF,TGTGCCAGCAGTGATCAGGGCTACGAGCAGTACTTC
TRBJ1-2,.,TRBV10-3,.,CAISEEQGYGYTF,TGTGCCATCAGTGAAGAACAGGGATATGGCTACACCTTC
TRBJ2-5,.,TRBV10-2,.,CASSDRGVKETQYF,TGCGCCAGCAGTGATCGCGGAGTTAAGGAGACCCAGTACTTC
TRBJ2-7,TRBD1,TRBV15,.,CATSRDGGTGRFEQYF,TGTGCCACCAGCAGAGATGGTGGGACAGGTCGCTTCGAGCAGTACTTC
TRBJ1-2,.,TRBV2,few,CASTREIPSGANYGYTF,TGTGCCAGCACCCGAGAGATTCCTTCCGGGGCAAACTATGGCTACACCTTC
TRBJ2-6,TRBD2,TRBV7-6,.,CASSSLLAGANGANVLTF,TGTGCCAGCAGCTCCCTCCTAGCGGGAGCGAATGGGGCCAACGTCCTGACTTTC
TRBJ2-5,.,TRBV2,few,CASSEGRGETQYF,TGTGCCAGCAGTGAAGGCAGAGGAGAGACCCAGTACTTC
TRBJ2-7,.,TRBV5-1,.,CASSLAPGFPYEQYF,TGCGCCAGCAGCTTGGCTCCCGGGTTCCCCTACGAGCAGTACTTC
TRBJ2-1,TRBD2,TRBV11-3,.,CAWEGGVNEQFF,TGTGCCTGGGAGGGAGGCGTCAATGAGCAGTTCTTC
TRBJ2-5,.,TRBV28,.,CASKGLFAETQYF,TGTGCCAGTAAAGGGCTATTCGCAGAGACCCAGTACTTC
TRBJ2-7,.,TRBV5-1,.,CASSFQGGREGSYEQYF,TGCGCCAGCAGCTTCCAGGGGGGCCGGGAGGGCTCCTACGAGCAGTACTTC
TRBJ1-5,.,TRBV28,.,CASSLWDSNQPQHF,TGTGCCAGCAGTTTATGGGATAGCAATCAGCCCCAGCATTTT
TRBJ1-1,.,TRBV19,once,CASSRRTEAFF,TGTGCCAGTAGCCGCAGGACTGAAGCTTTCTTT
TRBJ2-5,.,TRBV30,.,CAWGDGETQYF,TGTGCCTGGGGGGACGGAGAGACCCAGTACTTC
TRBJ2-1,TRBD2,TRBV10-3,.,CATVLAGGVLYNEQFF,TGTGCCACTGTCTTAGCGGGTGGGGTCCTATACAATGAGCAGTTCTTC
TRBJ2-1,TRBD2,TRBV19,.,CASSIGGGLNEQFF,TGTGCCAGTAGTATCGGGGGAGGGCTCAATGAGCAGTTCTTC
TRBJ2-7,.,TRBV5-1,.,CASSPRGAPYEQYF,TGCGCCAGCAGCCCCAGGGGGGCCCCCTACGAGCAGTACTTC
TRBJ2-7,.,TRBV11-2,.,CASRSSYEQYF,TGTGCCAGCAGATCTTCCTACGAGCAGTACTTC
TRBJ1-2,.,TRBV5-1,few,CASSLSIGTRGYGYTF,TGCGCCAGCAGCCTGAGTATTGGGACACGGGGATATGGCTACACCTTC